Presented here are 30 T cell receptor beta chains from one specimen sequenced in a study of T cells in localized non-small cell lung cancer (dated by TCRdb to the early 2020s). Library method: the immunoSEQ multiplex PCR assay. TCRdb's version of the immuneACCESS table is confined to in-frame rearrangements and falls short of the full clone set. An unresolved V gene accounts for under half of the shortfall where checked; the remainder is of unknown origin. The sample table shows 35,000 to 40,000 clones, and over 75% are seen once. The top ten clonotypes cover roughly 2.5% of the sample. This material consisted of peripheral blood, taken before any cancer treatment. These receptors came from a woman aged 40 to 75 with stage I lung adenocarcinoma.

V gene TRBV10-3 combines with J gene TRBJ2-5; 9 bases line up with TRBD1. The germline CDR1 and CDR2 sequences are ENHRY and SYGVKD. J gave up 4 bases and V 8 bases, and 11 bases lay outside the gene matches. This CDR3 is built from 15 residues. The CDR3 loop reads CAIAQGQGLSETQYF. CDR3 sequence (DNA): TGTGCCATCGCGCAGGGACAGGGACTGTCAGAGACCCAGTACTTC.

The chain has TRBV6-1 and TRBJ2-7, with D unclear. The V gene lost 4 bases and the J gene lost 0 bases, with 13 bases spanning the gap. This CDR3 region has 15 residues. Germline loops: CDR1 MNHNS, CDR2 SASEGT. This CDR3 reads CASSVAASSSYEQYF. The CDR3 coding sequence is TGTGCCAGCAGTGTCGCGGCGTCGAGCTCCTACGAGCAGTACTTC.

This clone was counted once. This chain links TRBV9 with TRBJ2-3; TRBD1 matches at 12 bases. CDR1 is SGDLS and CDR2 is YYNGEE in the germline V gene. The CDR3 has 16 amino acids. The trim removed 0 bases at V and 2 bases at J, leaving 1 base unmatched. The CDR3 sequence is CASSVGGQGATDTQYF. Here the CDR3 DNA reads TGTGCCAGCAGCGTAGGGGGACAGGGGGCCACAGATACGCAGTATTTT.

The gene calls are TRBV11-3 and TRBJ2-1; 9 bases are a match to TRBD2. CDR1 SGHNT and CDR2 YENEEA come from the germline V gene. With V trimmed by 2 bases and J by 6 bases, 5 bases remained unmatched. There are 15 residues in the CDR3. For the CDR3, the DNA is TGTGCCAGCAGCTTAATGGGCGGGAGGGGCAATGAGCAGTTCTTC. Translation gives CASSLMGGRGNEQFF.

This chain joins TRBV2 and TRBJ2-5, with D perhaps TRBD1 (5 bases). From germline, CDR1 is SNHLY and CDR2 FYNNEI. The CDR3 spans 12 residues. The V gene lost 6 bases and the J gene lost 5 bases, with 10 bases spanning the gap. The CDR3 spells CASRGPEETQYF. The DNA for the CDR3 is TGTGCCAGCAGGGGGCCCGAGGAGACCCAGTACTTC.

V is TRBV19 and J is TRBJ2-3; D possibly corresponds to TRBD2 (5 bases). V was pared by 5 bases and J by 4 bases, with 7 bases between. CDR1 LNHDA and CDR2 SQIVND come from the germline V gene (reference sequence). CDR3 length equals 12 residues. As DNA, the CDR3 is TGTGCCAGTAGTGGAGCGGCAGATACGCAGTATTTT. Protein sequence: CASSGAADTQYF.

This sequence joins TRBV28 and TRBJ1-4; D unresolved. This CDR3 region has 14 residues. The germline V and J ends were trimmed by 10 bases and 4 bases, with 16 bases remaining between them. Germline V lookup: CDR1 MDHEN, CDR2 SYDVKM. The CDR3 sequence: CATADENFNEKLFF. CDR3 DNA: TGTGCCACTGCGGACGAGAACTTTAATGAAAAACTGTTTTTT.

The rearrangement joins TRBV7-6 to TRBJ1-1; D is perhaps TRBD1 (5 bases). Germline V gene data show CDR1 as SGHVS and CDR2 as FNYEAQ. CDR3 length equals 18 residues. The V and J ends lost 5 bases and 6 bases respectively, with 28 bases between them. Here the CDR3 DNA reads TGTGCCAGCAGCCCTGGGCCTTCGGGTGGGGCCGGGCCCTCTGAAGCTTTCTTT. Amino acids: CASSPGPSGGAGPSEAFF.

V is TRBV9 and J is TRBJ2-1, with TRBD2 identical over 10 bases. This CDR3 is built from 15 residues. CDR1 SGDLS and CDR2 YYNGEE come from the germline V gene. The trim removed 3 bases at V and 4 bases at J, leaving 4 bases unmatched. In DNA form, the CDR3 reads TGTGCCAGCAGCGAGGGACTAGCGCCTTACAATGAGCAGTTCTTC. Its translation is CASSEGLAPYNEQFF.

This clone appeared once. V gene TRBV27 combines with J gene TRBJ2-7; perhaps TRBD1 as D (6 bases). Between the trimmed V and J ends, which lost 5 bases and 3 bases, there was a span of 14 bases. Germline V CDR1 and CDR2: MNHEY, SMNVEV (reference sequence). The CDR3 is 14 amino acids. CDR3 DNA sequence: TGTGCCAGCAGTCCCACCCCGACAGGCTACGAGCAGTACTTC. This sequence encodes CASSPTPTGYEQYF.

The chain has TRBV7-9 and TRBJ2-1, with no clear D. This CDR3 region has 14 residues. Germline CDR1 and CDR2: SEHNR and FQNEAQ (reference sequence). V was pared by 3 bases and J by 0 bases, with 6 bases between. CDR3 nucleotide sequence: TGTGCCAGCAGCTTGACAAACTCCTACAATGAGCAGTTCTTC. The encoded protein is CASSLTNSYNEQFF.

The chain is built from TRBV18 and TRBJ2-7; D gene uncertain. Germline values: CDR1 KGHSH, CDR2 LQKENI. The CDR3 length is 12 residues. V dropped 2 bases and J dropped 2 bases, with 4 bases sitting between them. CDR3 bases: TGTGCCAGCTCACCAGGAACCTACGAGCAGTACTTC. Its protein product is CASSPGTYEQYF.

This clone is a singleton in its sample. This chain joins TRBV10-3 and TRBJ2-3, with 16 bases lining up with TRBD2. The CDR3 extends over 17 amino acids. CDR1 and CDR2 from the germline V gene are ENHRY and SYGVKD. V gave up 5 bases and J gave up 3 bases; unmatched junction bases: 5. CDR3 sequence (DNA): TGTGCCATCAGTACGGGACTAGCGGGAGGGCCGACAGATACGCAGTATTTT. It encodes CAISTGLAGGPTDTQYF.

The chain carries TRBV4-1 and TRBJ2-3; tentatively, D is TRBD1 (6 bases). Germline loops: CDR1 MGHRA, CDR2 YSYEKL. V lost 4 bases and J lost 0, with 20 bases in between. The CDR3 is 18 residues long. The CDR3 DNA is TGCGCCAGCAGCCCGAGCTCCAGGGTAAGGGGGAGCACAGATACGCAGTATTTT. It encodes CASSPSSRVRGSTDTQYF.

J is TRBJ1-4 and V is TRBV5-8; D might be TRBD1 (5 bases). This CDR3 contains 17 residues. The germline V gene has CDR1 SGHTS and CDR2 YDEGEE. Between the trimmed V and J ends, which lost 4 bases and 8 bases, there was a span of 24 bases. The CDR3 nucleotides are TGTGCCAGCAGCCCGGGACTCCGGGAGGTTTTACGGGAAAAACTGTTTTTT. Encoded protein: CASSPGLREVLREKLFF.

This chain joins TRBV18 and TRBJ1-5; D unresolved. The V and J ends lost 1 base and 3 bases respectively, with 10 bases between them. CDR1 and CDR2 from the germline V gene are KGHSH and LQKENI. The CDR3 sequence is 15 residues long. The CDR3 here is CASSPQEGVNQPQHF. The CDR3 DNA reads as TGTGCCAGCTCACCACAGGAGGGAGTCAATCAGCCCCAGCATTTT.

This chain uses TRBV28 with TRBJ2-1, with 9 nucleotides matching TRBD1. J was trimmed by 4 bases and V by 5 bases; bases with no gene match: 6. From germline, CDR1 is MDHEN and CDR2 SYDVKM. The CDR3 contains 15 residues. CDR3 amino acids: CASSHPDRGYNEQFF. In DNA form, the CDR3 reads TGTGCCAGCAGTCACCCGGACAGGGGATACAATGAGCAGTTCTTC.

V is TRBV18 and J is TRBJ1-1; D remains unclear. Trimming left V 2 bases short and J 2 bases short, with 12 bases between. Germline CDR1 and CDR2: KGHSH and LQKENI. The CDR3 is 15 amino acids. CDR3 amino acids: CASSPLPRENTEAFF. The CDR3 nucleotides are TGTGCCAGCTCACCATTGCCTAGGGAAAACACTGAAGCTTTCTTT.

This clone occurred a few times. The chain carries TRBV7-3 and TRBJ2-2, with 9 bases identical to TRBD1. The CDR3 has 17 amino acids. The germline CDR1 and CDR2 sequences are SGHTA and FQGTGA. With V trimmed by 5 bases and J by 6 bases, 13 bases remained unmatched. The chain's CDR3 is CASSHQTGGINAGELFF. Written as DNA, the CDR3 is TGTGCCAGCAGCCACCAGACAGGGGGTATTAACGCCGGGGAGCTGTTTTTT. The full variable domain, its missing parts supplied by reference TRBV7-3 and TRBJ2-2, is GAGVSQTPSNKVTEKGKYVELRCDPISGHTALYWYRQSLGQGPEFLIYFQGTGAADDSGLPNDRFFAVRPEGSVSTLKIQRTERGDSAVYLCASSHQTGGINAGELFFGEGSRLTVL.

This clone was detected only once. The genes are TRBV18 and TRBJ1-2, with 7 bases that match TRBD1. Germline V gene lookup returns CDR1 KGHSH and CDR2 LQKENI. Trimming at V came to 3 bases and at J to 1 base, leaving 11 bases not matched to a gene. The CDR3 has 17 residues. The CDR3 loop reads CASSPRTGSWVNYGYTF. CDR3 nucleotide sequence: TGTGCCAGCTCACCTCGGACAGGCTCCTGGGTTAACTATGGCTACACCTTC.

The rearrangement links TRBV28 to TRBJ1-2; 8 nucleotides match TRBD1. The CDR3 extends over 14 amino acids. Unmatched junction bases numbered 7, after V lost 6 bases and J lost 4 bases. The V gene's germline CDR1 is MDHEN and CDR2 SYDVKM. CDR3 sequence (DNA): TGTGCCAGCAGCCCAGGGGGCTGGGGCTATGGCTACACCTTC. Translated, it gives CASSPGGWGYGYTF.

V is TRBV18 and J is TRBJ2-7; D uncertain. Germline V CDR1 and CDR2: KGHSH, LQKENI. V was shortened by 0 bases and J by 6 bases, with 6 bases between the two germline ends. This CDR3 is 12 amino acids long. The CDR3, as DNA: TGTGCCAGCTCACCACCAGGATCCGAGCAGTACTTC. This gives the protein CASSPPGSEQYF.

The chain's CDR3 is CASRPGLAGETQYF. CDR3 DNA sequence: TGCGCCAGCAGACCGGGACTAGCGGGAGAGACCCAGTACTTC. The chain links TRBV5-1 to TRBJ2-5; 12 bases are a match to TRBD2. J gave up 4 bases and V 5 bases, and 3 bases lay outside the gene matches. The V gene's germline CDR1 is SGHRS and CDR2 YFSETQ. This CDR3 is 14 amino acids long.

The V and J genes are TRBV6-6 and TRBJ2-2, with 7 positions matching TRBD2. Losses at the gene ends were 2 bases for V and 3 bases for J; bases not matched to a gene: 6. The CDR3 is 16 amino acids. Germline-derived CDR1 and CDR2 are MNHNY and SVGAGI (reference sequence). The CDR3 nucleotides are TGTGCCAGCAGTTACGTGGGGGGAGGGGACACCGGGGAGCTGTTTTTT. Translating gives CASSYVGGGDTGELFF.

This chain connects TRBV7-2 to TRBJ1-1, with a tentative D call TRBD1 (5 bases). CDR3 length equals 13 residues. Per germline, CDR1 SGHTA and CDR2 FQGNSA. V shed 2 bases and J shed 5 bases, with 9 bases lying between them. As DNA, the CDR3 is TGTGCCAGCAGCTTAACGGGGGGGACTGAAGCTTTCTTT. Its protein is CASSLTGGTEAFF.

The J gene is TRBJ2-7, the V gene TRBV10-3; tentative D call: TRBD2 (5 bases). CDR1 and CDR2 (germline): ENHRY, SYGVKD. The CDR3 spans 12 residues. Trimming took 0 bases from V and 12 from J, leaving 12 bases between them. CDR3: CAISESETNLYF. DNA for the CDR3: TGTGCCATCAGTGAGTCGGAGACTAACCTGTACTTC.

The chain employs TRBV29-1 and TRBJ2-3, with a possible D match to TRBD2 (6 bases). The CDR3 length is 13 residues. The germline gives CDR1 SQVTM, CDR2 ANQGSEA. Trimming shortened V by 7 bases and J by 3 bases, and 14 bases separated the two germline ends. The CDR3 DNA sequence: TGCAGCGCCAAAGTCGGGGGAACAGATACGCAGTATTTT. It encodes CSAKVGGTDTQYF.

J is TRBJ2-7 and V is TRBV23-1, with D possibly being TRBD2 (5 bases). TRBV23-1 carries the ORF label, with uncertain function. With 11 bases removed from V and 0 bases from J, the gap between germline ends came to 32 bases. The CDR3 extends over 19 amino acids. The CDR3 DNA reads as TGCGCCGTACAGAGGGCAACAAAAGACCGACCCTTTCACTCCTACGAGCAGTACTTC. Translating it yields CAVQRATKDRPFHSYEQYF.

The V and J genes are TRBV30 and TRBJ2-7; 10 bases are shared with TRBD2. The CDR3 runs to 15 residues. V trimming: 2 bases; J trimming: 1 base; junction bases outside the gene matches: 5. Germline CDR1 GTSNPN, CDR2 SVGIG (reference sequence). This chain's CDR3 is CAWSPLAGVSYEQYF. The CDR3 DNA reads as TGTGCCTGGAGTCCCCTAGCGGGAGTGTCCTACGAGCAGTACTTC.

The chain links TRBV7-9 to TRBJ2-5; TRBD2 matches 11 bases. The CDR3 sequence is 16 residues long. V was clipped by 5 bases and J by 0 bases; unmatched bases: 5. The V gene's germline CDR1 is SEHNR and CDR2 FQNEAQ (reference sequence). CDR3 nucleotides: TGTGCCAGCAGCACCCCGGGACTAGCGGACCAAGAGACCCAGTACTTC. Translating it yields CASSTPGLADQETQYF.